Sequencing of this T cell receptor (beta chain) was carried out in a study of PD-1 and CTLA-4 blockade in melanoma. Assay: immunoSEQ multiplex PCR; the TCRdb copy retains only in-frame clones and omits some. The repertoire consists of under 20,000 clones, with around two thirds occurring once and the leading ten covering 12% to 15%. Germline V lookup: CDR1 SGHAT, CDR2 FQNNGV. This CDR3 spans 17 amino acids. Trimming shortened V by 1 base and J by 4 bases, and 16 bases separated the two germline ends. Sequences were derived from CD8+ T cells from peripheral blood, sampled from a patient given anti-PD-1 treatment. This chain connects TRBV11-2 to TRBJ2-2; D is perhaps TRBD2 (5 bases). The receptor was isolated from a human donor with melanoma. The CDR3 region is CASSLVAPVISTGELFF. The CDR3 DNA reads as TGTGCCAGCAGCTTAGTAGCGCCGGTTATTTCCACCGGGGAGCTGTTTTTT.